Listed here are 19 T cell receptor beta chains from one sample, sequenced in a study of cytomegalovirus exposure and HLA in healthy donors. The PCR made use of 60 Vbeta and 13 Jbeta primers. The protocol was immunoSEQ multiplex PCR, while the TCRdb copy is restricted to in-frame clones and leaves out a portion. The top ten hold roughly 8.7% of the sample, which has some 110,000 clones, approximately 70% seen once. Sequenced input: PBMCs. Receptors originate from a man younger than 45 in good health and CMV-seropositive.

V gene TRBV27 combines with J gene TRBJ1-1; TRBD1 matches at 7 bases. J gave up 4 bases and V 8 bases, and 1 base lay outside the gene matches. The CDR3 has 11 amino acids. Germline lookup yields CDR1 MNHEY and CDR2 SMNVEV (reference sequence). CDR3 nucleotide sequence: TGTGCCAGCGCAGGGGGCACTGAAGCTTTCTTT. The encoded protein is CASAGGTEAFF.

The chain employs TRBV25-1 and TRBJ1-6; no definite D call. The length of the CDR3 is 13 residues. From germline, CDR1 is MGHDK and CDR2 SYGVNS. V was trimmed by 2 bases and J by 8 bases, leaving 7 bases between them. CDR3 region: CASSEQLYSPLHF. The CDR3 coding sequence is TGTGCCAGCAGTGAACAGTTATATTCACCCCTCCACTTT.

The chain has TRBV6-1 and TRBJ1-2; D unclear. V was cut by 4 bases and J by 7 bases, with 22 bases left in between. The CDR3 totals 16 residues. CDR1 is MNHNS and CDR2 is SASEGT in the germline V gene. This chain's CDR3 is CASSVSQRSRETGYTF. CDR3 nucleotide sequence: TGTGCCAGCAGTGTCTCCCAACGGTCCCGAGAAACTGGCTACACCTTC.

The CDR3 bases are TGTGCCAGCAGCTTAATCCCGACGGACAGGGTGTACTATGGCTACACCTTC. Protein: CASSLIPTDRVYYGYTF. V is TRBV7-2 and J is TRBJ1-2, with TRBD1 matching 8 bases. CDR1 is SGHTA and CDR2 is FQGNSA in the germline V gene. V dropped 2 bases and J dropped 3; count of bases not matched to a gene: 11. This CDR3 contains 17 residues. Together with reference TRBV7-2 and TRBJ1-2, the CDR3 gives the full variable domain: GAGVSQSPSNKVTEKGKDVELRCDPISGHTALYWYRQSLGQGLEFLIYFQGNSAPDKSGLPSDRFSAERTGGSVSTLTIQRTQQEDSAVYLCASSLIPTDRVYYGYTFGSGTRLTVV.

The gene calls are TRBV28 and TRBJ2-2; maybe TRBD1 (5 bases). This CDR3 is built from 14 residues. Germline V gene lookup returns CDR1 MDHEN and CDR2 SYDVKM. V was shortened by 5 bases and J by 5 bases, with 12 bases between the two germline ends. The CDR3 loop is CASSPQAPTGELFF. The DNA for the CDR3 is TGTGCCAGCAGTCCACAGGCCCCGACCGGGGAGCTGTTTTTT.

This chain links TRBV27 with TRBJ1-2; D not resolved. V was shortened by 5 bases and J by 1 base, with 11 bases between the two germline ends. The CDR3 totals 14 residues. Germline assignment: CDR1 MNHEY and CDR2 SMNVEV (reference sequence). In nucleotides, the CDR3 is TGTGCCAGCAGTCATGGCTTCAGTAACTATGGCTACACCTTC. It specifies CASSHGFSNYGYTF.

This clone was seen only a few times. The V and J genes are TRBV4-1 and TRBJ1-2, with TRBD1 matching 8 bases. From germline, CDR1 is MGHRA and CDR2 YSYEKL. The CDR3 sequence is 15 residues long. V trimming: 1 base; J trimming: 2 bases; junction bases outside the gene matches: 3. As DNA, the CDR3 is TGCGCCAGCAGCCAAGGGGGGACAGGCAACTATGGCTACACCTTC. Its protein is CASSQGGTGNYGYTF.

This clone turned up a few times. V and J are TRBV5-4 and TRBJ2-1; 13 bases match TRBD2. Germline assignment: CDR1 SGHNT and CDR2 YYREEE (reference sequence). The CDR3 consists of 18 residues. Germline trimming cut 4 bases from V and 3 bases from J; bases unmatched to any gene: 10. The CDR3 nucleotides are TGTGCCAGCAGCCCGGGGACTAGCGGGATAAATATCTACAATGAGCAGTTCTTC. This sequence encodes CASSPGTSGINIYNEQFF.

This rearrangement joins TRBV19 to TRBJ1-2; TRBD1 matches at 9 bases. The junction had 13 bases not matched to a gene; V was cut back by 6 bases and J by 8 bases. Germline assignment: CDR1 LNHDA and CDR2 SQIVND (reference sequence). The CDR3 has 15 residues. DNA of the CDR3: TGTGCCAGTAGCCAAGATGGGACAGGGAGGGTCGGCTACACCTTC. This translates into CASSQDGTGRVGYTF. Drawing the rest from reference TRBV19 and TRBJ1-2, the complete variable domain is DGGITQSPKYLFRKEGQNVTLSCEQNLNHDAMYWYRQDPGQGLRLIYYSQIVNDFQKGDIAEGYSVSREKKESFPLTVTSAQKNPTAFYLCASSQDGTGRVGYTFGSGTRLTVV.

The chain couples TRBV30 to TRBJ2-3; D not certain. V was trimmed by 3 bases and J by 7 bases, leaving 20 bases between them. The CDR3 runs 15 residues. The V gene's germline CDR1 is GTSNPN and CDR2 SVGIG (reference sequence). CDR3 coding DNA: TGTGCCTGGAGCTATCGCGTGAGGCCCCCAAATACGCAGTATTTT. It encodes CAWSYRVRPPNTQYF.

The rearrangement joins TRBV28 to TRBJ1-1, with TRBD1 identical over 8 bases. Trimming at V came to 6 bases and at J to 4 bases, leaving 7 bases not matched to a gene. The CDR3 sequence is 14 residues long. Per germline, CDR1 MDHEN and CDR2 SYDVKM. This CDR3 reads CASSTGGDVTEAFF. Here the CDR3 DNA reads TGTGCCAGCAGCACAGGGGGGGACGTCACTGAAGCTTTCTTT.

V usage is TRBV7-3 and J usage is TRBJ2-1; 7 bases are shared with TRBD2. Germline assignment: CDR1 SGHTA and CDR2 FQGTGA. The CDR3 totals 15 residues. The V segment lost 4 bases and the J segment 3 bases; nucleotides outside the gene matches: 6. CDR3 sequence reads: CASSSTGTNYNEQFF. The CDR3 DNA reads as TGTGCCAGCAGCTCGACCGGGACTAACTACAATGAGCAGTTCTTC. Variable domain in full (rest from reference TRBV7-3 and TRBJ2-1): GAGVSQTPSNKVTEKGKYVELRCDPISGHTALYWYRQSLGQGPEFLIYFQGTGAADDSGLPNDRFFAVRPEGSVSTLKIQRTERGDSAVYLCASSSTGTNYNEQFFGPGTRLTVL.

This clone was counted between two and nine times. This chain uses TRBV27 with TRBJ1-1; possibly TRBD1 for D (5 bases). V lost 7 bases and J lost 0, with 15 bases in between. The CDR3 extends over 15 amino acids. Germline CDR1 MNHEY, CDR2 SMNVEV (reference sequence). Here the CDR3 reads CASKRQLAMNTEAFF. The DNA of the CDR3 is TGTGCCAGCAAAAGACAGCTCGCCATGAACACTGAAGCTTTCTTT.

V and J are TRBV7-2 and TRBJ1-1; D perhaps matches TRBD1 (5 bases). Germline-derived CDR1 and CDR2 are SGHTA and FQGNSA. The CDR3 is made up of 11 amino acids. V was shortened by 5 bases and J by 9 bases, with 10 bases between the two germline ends. CDR3 sequence: CASSLRAQAFF. CDR3 sequence (DNA): TGTGCCAGCAGCCTCAGGGCGCAAGCTTTCTTT. Filled out from reference TRBV7-2 and TRBJ1-1, the complete variable domain reads GAGVSQSPSNKVTEKGKDVELRCDPISGHTALYWYRQSLGQGLEFLIYFQGNSAPDKSGLPSDRFSAERTGGSVSTLTIQRTQQEDSAVYLCASSLRAQAFFGQGTRLTVV.

The genes are TRBV4-1 and TRBJ1-1, with a tentative D call TRBD1 (5 bases). The CDR3 length is 15 residues. Per germline, CDR1 MGHRA and CDR2 YSYEKL. Between the trimmed V and J ends, which lost 6 bases and 3 bases, there was a span of 17 bases. This CDR3 is CASSLVLRGDTEAFF. The CDR3 DNA sequence: TGCGCCAGCAGTCTTGTTTTGCGGGGCGACACTGAAGCTTTCTTT.

The CDR3 DNA reads as TGTGCCAGCTATAGCGGGGGGGCCCACGAGCAGTACTTC. Amino acids: CASYSGGAHEQYF. The genes are TRBV2 and TRBJ2-7; 11 bases map to TRBD2. Germline lookup yields CDR1 SNHLY and CDR2 FYNNEI. V gave up 8 bases and J gave up 5 bases; unmatched junction bases: 5. This CDR3 region has 13 residues.

The V gene is TRBV7-9, the J gene TRBJ1-4; 7 bases fit TRBD1. Looked up from germline, CDR1 is SEHNR and CDR2 is FQNEAQ (reference sequence). This CDR3 has 15 residues. V lost 5 bases to trimming and J lost 4 bases; unmatched junction nucleotides: 7. The CDR3 nucleotides are TGTGCCAGCAGCCTATTGACAGGGCGTAATGAAAAACTGTTTTTT. Encoded protein: CASSLLTGRNEKLFF.

The chain is built from TRBV5-1 and TRBJ1-1; 8 bases are a match to TRBD1. CDR3 size: 15 residues. From germline, CDR1 is SGHRS and CDR2 YFSETQ. V shed 4 bases and J 2 bases; nucleotides not matched to a gene: 7. The CDR3: CASSIDRGSNTEAFF. The CDR3 DNA reads TGCGCCAGCAGCATCGACAGGGGCTCTAACACTGAAGCTTTCTTT. Combining the CDR3 with reference TRBV5-1 and TRBJ1-1 gives the whole variable domain KAGVTQTPRYLIKTRGQQVTLSCSPISGHRSVSWYQQTPGQGLQFLFEYFSETQRNKGNFPGRFSGRQFSNSRSEMNVSTLELGDSALYLCASSIDRGSNTEAFFGQGTRLTVV.

The chain couples TRBV4-2 to TRBJ2-2, with D perhaps matching TRBD1 (5 bases). This CDR3 has 14 amino acids. Germline CDR1 is LGHNA and CDR2 is YNFKEQ. V shed 1 base and J shed 2 bases, with 5 bases lying between them. CDR3 DNA sequence: TGTGCCAGCAGCCAAGGGACAAACACCGGGGAGCTGTTTTTT. Amino acid sequence: CASSQGTNTGELFF.